The rows below give T cell receptor beta chains drawn from one sample of a study of T cells in Graves' hyperthyroidism and ophthalmopathy. TCRdb used MiXCR to reprocess the multiplex PCR reads, holding one entry per CDR3 protein. Here the sample spans 300,000 to 400,000 distinct CDR3 sequences, approximately 13% being singletons. The sequenced sample consisted of blood. The origin of the receptors is a woman between 18 and 30 years old with Graves' hyperthyroidism. Each CDR3 is given with its conserved first and last residue. A D gene is named only where the DNA matches it firmly. Clone size, where shown, is once, few, many, or a class for clones that have expanded.

v_gene: TRBV10-3
j_gene: TRBJ2-5
abundance: many
d_gene: .
CDR3nt: TGTGCCATCAGTGCCCCGGGACTCTCCAGAGGGGGGACCCAGTACTTC
CDR3aa: CAISAPGLSRGGTQYF

v_gene: TRBV3-1
j_gene: TRBJ1-2
abundance: .
d_gene: TRBD1
CDR3nt: TGTGCCAGCAGCCCGGTGGGAGGGGGCGCCGGTGGCTACACCTTC
CDR3aa: CASSPVGGGAGGYTF

v_gene: TRBV20-1
j_gene: TRBJ2-1
abundance: .
d_gene: .
CDR3nt: TGCAGTGCTAGTGTCAAGGCGGACAATGAGCAGTTCTTC
CDR3aa: CSASVKADNEQFF

v_gene: TRBV24-1
j_gene: TRBJ2-3
abundance: .
d_gene: .
CDR3nt: TGTGCCACCAGTGAGTCCCTGGGCACAGATACGCAGTATTTT
CDR3aa: CATSESLGTDTQYF

v_gene: TRBV6-2/TRBV6-3
j_gene: TRBJ1-1
abundance: many
d_gene: .
CDR3nt: TGTGCCAGCGTTGCGGGTAGGACTGAAGCTTTCTTT
CDR3aa: CASVAGRTEAFF

v_gene: TRBV19
j_gene: TRBJ1-5
abundance: many
d_gene: .
CDR3nt: TGTGCCAGTAGTATGGATGAGAATCAGCCCCAGCATTTT
CDR3aa: CASSMDENQPQHF

v_gene: TRBV9
j_gene: TRBJ2-7
abundance: many
d_gene: .
CDR3nt: TGTGCCAGCAGCGTAGGAGTCAGTTACTCCTACGAGCAGTACTTC
CDR3aa: CASSVGVSYSYEQYF

v_gene: TRBV7-9
j_gene: TRBJ1-1
abundance: .
d_gene: .
CDR3nt: TGTGCCAGCACCTATTGGGGGGGGCACACTGAAGCTTTCTTT
CDR3aa: CASTYWGGHTEAFF

v_gene: TRBV3-1
j_gene: TRBJ1-1
abundance: many
d_gene: TRBD1
CDR3nt: TGTGCCAGCAGCCAAGCGCCGAGGACAGGGGGTGGTGAAGCTTTCTTT
CDR3aa: CASSQAPRTGGGEAFF

v_gene: TRBV5-6
j_gene: TRBJ2-5
abundance: many
d_gene: TRBD2
CDR3nt: TGTGCCAGCAGCTTCCGACTAGCGCTGGAGACCCAGTACTTC
CDR3aa: CASSFRLALETQYF

v_gene: TRBV5-4
j_gene: TRBJ2-7
abundance: few
d_gene: TRBD2
CDR3nt: TGTGCCAGCACCGTGAGCGGGGGGCCACCTGGCGAGCAGTACTTC
CDR3aa: CASTVSGGPPGEQYF

v_gene: TRBV12-3/TRBV12-4
j_gene: TRBJ1-1
abundance: many
d_gene: .
CDR3nt: TGTGCCAGCAGTTACTCAGGGTCAGTAGCTGAAGCTTTCTTT
CDR3aa: CASSYSGSVAEAFF

v_gene: TRBV6-2/TRBV6-3
j_gene: TRBJ2-5
abundance: many
d_gene: TRBD2
CDR3nt: TGTGCCAGCAGGGACGGGACTAGCGGGGAACAGGAGACCCAGTACTTC
CDR3aa: CASRDGTSGEQETQYF

v_gene: TRBV5-6
j_gene: TRBJ1-2
abundance: many
d_gene: .
CDR3nt: TGTGCCAGCAGCCCAACCACAGGGACTTACTATGGCTACACCTTC
CDR3aa: CASSPTTGTYYGYTF

v_gene: TRBV30
j_gene: TRBJ1-2
abundance: many
d_gene: TRBD1
CDR3nt: TGTGCCTGGAGTCCCATTTCCTCGACAGGGTTCGGCTACACCTTC
CDR3aa: CAWSPISSTGFGYTF

v_gene: TRBV9
j_gene: TRBJ2-1
abundance: .
d_gene: TRBD1
CDR3nt: TGTGCCAGCAGCCGGCCCGGGACAGGGAACAATGAGCAGTTCTTC
CDR3aa: CASSRPGTGNNEQFF

v_gene: TRBV27
j_gene: TRBJ1-6
abundance: few
d_gene: .
CDR3nt: TGTGCCAGCAGTTCGGCTGGGCGGGGGGCCAATTCACCCCTCCACTTT
CDR3aa: CASSSAGRGANSPLHF

v_gene: TRBV11-1
j_gene: TRBJ1-1
abundance: many
d_gene: TRBD1
CDR3nt: TGTGCCAGCAGCCTTAGACAGGGGCGAGTAGCTTTCTTT
CDR3aa: CASSLRQGRVAFF

v_gene: TRBV27
j_gene: TRBJ2-7
abundance: many
d_gene: TRBD1
CDR3nt: TGTGCCAGCAGTTTATCGATGGACAGGTCGTACGAGCAGTACTTC
CDR3aa: CASSLSMDRSYEQYF

v_gene: TRBV5-1
j_gene: TRBJ2-1
abundance: .
d_gene: TRBD2
CDR3nt: TGCGCCAGCAGCACCGGGGTAGCGGGACCCAACAATGAGCAGTTCTTC
CDR3aa: CASSTGVAGPNNEQFF